The 5 T cell receptor beta chains reported below all come from one sample, sequenced in a study of metastatic and nonmetastatic thyroid tumors. No treatment had been given to any patient before thyroid surgery. MiXCR was used by TCRdb to re-call the PCR reads. The sample holds fewer than 15,000 clones, about 30% seen once. Sequenced: tumor tissue. These receptors were collected from a female donor with papillary thyroid cancer or a benign thyroid nodule (not recorded which). Some clones in this sample may be carry-over from other donors' samples.

At least ten counts were recorded for this clone. J is TRBJ2-3 and V is TRBV5-4, with D unclear. The CDR3 sequence is 16 residues long. Germline loops: CDR1 SGHNT, CDR2 YYREEE (reference sequence). The germline V and J ends were trimmed by 1 base and 2 bases, with 14 bases remaining between them. The CDR3, as DNA: TGTGCCAGCAGCTTGTGGTTTGGCACAACCACAGATACGCAGTATTTT. Translation: CASSLWFGTTTDTQYF.

The chain combines TRBV18 with TRBJ1-2, with TRBD1 matching over 7 bases. Per the germline V gene, CDR1 is KGHSH and CDR2 is LQKENI. J was trimmed by 5 bases and V by 3 bases; bases with no gene match: 0. CDR3 size: 12 residues. CDR3 in DNA: TGTGCCAGCTCACCGACAGGGTATGGCTACACCTTC. Residues: CASSPTGYGYTF.

The sample holds many counts of this clone. A single base separates this from a much larger clone, so it may be a read error. The sample carries other DNA sequences with the same CDR3. The CDR3 nucleotides read TGCAGCGCCAATCGGGTTAGCGGGAGACTAAACACCGGGGAGCTGTTTTTT. This gives the protein CSANRVSGRLNTGELFF. The gene calls are TRBV20-1 and TRBJ2-2; 9 bases match TRBD2. Germline V gene sequence: CDR1 DFQATT, CDR2 SNEGSKA (reference sequence). CDR3 length equals 17 residues.

This clone was seen only a few times. The chain is built from TRBV24-1 and TRBJ2-5; 14 nucleotides line up with TRBD2. With V trimmed by 8 bases and J by 5 bases, 6 bases remained unmatched. The CDR3 has 15 residues. CDR1 is KGHDR and CDR2 is SFDVKD in the germline V gene. CDR3 residues: CATKGLAGAGETQYF. In nucleotides, the CDR3 is TGTGCCACCAAGGGACTAGCGGGGGCCGGGGAGACCCAGTACTTC.

This clone rates as medium-sized. The rearrangement uses TRBV20-1 and TRBJ1-2; TRBD1 aligns across 10 bases. The CDR3 length is 14 residues. Per the germline V gene, CDR1 is DFQATT and CDR2 is SNEGSKA (reference sequence). The V gene end was trimmed by 6 bases and the J gene end by 5 bases; junction bases not matched to a gene: 9. The CDR3 sequence: CSARGGQGVYGYTF. The CDR3 coding sequence is TGCAGTGCGCGTGGAGGACAGGGGGTATATGGCTACACCTTC.